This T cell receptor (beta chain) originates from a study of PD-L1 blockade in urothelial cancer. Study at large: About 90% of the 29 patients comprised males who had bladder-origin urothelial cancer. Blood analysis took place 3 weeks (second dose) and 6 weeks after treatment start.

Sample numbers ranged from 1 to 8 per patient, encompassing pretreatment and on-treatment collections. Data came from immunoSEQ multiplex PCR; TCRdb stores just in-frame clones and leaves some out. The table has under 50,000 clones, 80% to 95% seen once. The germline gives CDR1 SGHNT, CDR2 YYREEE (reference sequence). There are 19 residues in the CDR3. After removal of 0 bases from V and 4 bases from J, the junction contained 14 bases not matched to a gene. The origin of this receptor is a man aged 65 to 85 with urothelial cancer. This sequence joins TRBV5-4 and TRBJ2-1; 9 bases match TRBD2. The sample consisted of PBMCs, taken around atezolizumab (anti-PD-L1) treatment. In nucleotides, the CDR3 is TGTGCCAGCAGCTTGGGCGCGAAAGGAGCGGGAGGATCTTACAATGAGCAGTTCTTC. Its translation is CASSLGAKGAGGSYNEQFF.